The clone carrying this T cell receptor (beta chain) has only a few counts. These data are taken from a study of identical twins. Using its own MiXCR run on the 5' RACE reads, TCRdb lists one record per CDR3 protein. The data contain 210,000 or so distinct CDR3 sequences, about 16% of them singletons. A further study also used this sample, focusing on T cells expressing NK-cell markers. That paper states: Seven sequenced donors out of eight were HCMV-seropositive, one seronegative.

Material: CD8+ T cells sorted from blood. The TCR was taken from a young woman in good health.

Written as DNA, the CDR3 is TGTGCCAGCAGCTTATCCCAACTAACTAGCGCGGGCGAGGGCCAAGAGACCCAGTACTTC. Its protein is CASSLSQLTSAGEGQETQYF. This chain joins TRBV5-6 and TRBJ2-5, with 7 bases matching TRBD2. The V gene end was trimmed by 2 bases and the J gene end by 1 base; junction bases not matched to a gene: 20. The CDR3 covers 20 residues. Looked up from germline, CDR1 is SGHDT and CDR2 is YYEEEE.